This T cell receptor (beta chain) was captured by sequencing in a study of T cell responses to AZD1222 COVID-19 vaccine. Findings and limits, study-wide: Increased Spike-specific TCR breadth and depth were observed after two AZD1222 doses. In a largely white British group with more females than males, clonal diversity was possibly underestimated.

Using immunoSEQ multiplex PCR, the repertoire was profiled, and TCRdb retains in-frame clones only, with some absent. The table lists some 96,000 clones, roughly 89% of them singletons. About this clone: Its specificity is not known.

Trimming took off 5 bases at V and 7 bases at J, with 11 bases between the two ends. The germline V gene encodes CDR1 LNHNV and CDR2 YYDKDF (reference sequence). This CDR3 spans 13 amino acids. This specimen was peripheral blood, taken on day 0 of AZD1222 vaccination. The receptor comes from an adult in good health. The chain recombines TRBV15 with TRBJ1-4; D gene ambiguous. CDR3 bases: TGTGCCACCAGCCCCTCTGAAGTTGAAAAACTGTTTTTT. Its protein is CATSPSEVEKLFF.